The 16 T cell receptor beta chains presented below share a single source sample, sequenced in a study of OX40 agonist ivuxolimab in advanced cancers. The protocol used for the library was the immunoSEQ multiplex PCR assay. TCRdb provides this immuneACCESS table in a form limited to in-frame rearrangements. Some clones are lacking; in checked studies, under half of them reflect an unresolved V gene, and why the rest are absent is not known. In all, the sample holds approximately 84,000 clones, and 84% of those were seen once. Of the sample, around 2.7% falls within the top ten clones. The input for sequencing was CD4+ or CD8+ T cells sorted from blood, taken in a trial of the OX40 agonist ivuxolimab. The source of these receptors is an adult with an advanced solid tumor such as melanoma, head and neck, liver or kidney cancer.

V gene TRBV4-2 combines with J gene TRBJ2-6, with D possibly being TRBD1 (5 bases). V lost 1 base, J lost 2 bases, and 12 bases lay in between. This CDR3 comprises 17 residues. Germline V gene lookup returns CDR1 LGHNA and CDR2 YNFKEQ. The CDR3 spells CASSQGPQGAGANVLTF. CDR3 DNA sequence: TGTGCCAGCAGCCAAGGACCGCAGGGTGCTGGGGCCAACGTCCTGACTTTC.

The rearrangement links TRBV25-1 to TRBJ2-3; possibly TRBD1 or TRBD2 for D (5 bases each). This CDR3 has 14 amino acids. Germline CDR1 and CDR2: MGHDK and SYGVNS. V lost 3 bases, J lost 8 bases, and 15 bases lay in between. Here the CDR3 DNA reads TGTGCCAGCAGTGAGGACTGGGACGCGGGTACGCAGTATTTT. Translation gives CASSEDWDAGTQYF. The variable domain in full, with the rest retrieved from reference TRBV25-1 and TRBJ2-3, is EADIYQTPRYLVIGTGKKITLECSQTMGHDKMYWYQQDPGMELHLIHYSYGVNSTEKGDLSSESTVSRIRTEHFPLTLESARPSHTSQYLCASSEDWDAGTQYFGPGTRLTVL.

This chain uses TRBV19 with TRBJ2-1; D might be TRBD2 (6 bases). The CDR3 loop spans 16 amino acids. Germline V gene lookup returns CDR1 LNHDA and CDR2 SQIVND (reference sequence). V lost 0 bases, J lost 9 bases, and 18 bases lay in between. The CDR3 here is CASSIDPRPLATEQFF. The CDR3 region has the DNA TGTGCCAGTAGTATAGATCCCCGCCCGCTAGCGACTGAGCAGTTCTTC.

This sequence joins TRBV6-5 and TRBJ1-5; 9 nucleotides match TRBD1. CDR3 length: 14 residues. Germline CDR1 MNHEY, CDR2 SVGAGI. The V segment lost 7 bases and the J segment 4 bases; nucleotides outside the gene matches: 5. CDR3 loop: CASTGTGLNQPQHF. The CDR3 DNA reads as TGTGCCAGCACCGGGACAGGGTTAAATCAGCCCCAGCATTTT.

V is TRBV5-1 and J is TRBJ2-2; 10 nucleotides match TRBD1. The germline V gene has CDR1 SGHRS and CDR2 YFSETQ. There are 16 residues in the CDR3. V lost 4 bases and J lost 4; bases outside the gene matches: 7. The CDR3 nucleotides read TGCGCCAGCAGCGGCGACAGGGGGCTCGGCACCGGGGAGCTGTTTTTT. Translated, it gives CASSGDRGLGTGELFF. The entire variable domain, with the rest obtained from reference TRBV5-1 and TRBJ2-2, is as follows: KAGVTQTPRYLIKTRGQQVTLSCSPISGHRSVSWYQQTPGQGLQFLFEYFSETQRNKGNFPGRFSGRQFSNSRSEMNVSTLELGDSALYLCASSGDRGLGTGELFFGEGSRLTVL.

Here the CDR3 reads CASSTDSLRYTF. The CDR3 DNA is TGTGCCAGCTCAACAGACAGTCTGCGCTACACCTTC. The V call is TRBV18, the J call TRBJ1-2; TRBD1 is a possible D gene (5 bases). The CDR3 loop spans 12 amino acids. Trimming pared 5 bases from V and 9 bases from J, leaving 13 bases between. CDR1 KGHSH and CDR2 LQKENI come from the germline V gene.

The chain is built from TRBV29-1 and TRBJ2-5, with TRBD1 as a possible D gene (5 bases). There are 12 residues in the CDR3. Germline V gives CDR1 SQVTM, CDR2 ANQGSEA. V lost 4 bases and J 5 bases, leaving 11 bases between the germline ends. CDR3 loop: CSVGQGMETQYF. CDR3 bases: TGCAGCGTTGGTCAGGGAATGGAGACCCAGTACTTC.

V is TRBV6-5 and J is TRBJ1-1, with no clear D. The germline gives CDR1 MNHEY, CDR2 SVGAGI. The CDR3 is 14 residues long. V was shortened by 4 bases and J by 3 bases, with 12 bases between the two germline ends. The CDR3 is CASSFLGGDTEAFF. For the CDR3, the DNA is TGTGCCAGCAGTTTCTTAGGTGGGGACACTGAAGCTTTCTTT.

The CDR3, as DNA: TGTGCCAGCTCACCCTCGGGAGGACAGGGGGGCACTGAAGCTTTCTTT. It codes for CASSPSGGQGGTEAFF. The chain carries TRBV18 and TRBJ1-1; the match to TRBD1 covers 10 bases. The CDR3 consists of 16 residues. Germline trimming cut 3 bases from V and 4 bases from J; bases unmatched to any gene: 8. Germline V gene data show CDR1 as KGHSH and CDR2 as LQKENI.

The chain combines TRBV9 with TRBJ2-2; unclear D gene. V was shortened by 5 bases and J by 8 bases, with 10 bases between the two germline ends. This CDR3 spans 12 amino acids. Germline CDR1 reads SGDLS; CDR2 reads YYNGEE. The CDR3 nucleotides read TGTGCCAGCAGTGCAGGTGGTGGGGAGCTGTTTTTT. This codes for CASSAGGGELFF.

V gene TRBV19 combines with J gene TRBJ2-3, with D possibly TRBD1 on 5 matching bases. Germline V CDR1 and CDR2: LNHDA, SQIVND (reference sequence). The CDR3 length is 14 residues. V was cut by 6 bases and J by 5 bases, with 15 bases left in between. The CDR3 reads CASSDQGRGDTQYF. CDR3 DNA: TGTGCCAGTAGCGACCAGGGCCGTGGAGATACGCAGTATTTT.

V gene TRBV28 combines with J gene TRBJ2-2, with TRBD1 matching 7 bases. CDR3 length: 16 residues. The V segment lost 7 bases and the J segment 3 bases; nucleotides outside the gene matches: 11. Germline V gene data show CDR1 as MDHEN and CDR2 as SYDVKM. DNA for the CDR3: TGTGCCAGCAATGCTGACAGGGCGTGGGACACCGGGGAGCTGTTTTTT. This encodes CASNADRAWDTGELFF.

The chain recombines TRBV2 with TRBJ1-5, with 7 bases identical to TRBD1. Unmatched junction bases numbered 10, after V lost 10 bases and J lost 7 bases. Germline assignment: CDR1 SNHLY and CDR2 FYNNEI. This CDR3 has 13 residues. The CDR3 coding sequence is TGTGCCACGCGCGGGGCAGGGGGGCAGCCCCAGCATTTT. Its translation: CATRGAGGQPQHF.

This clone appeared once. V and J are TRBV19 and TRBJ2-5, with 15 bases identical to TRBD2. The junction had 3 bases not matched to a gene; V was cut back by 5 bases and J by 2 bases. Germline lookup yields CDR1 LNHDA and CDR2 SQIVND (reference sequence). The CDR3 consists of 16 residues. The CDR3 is CASSRTSGGVQETQYF. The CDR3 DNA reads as TGTGCCAGTAGTCGGACTAGCGGGGGGGTTCAAGAGACCCAGTACTTC.

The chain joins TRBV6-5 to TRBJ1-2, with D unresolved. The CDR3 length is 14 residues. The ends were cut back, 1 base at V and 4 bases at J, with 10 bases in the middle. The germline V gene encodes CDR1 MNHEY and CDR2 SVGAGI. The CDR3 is CASSYLEDSYGYTF. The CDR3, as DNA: TGTGCCAGCAGTTACTTGGAAGATTCCTATGGCTACACCTTC.

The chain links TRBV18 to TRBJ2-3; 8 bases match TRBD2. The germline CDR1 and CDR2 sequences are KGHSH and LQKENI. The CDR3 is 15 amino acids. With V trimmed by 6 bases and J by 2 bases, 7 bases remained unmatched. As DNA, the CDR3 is TGTGCCAGCTCCCGTTTAGCGGGGACCACAGATACGCAGTATTTT. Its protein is CASSRLAGTTDTQYF.